This T cell receptor beta chain was identified during a study of blood T cell repertoires in COVID-19. Study-level information: Researchers got acute and convalescent COVID-19 samples from the United States, Italy and Spain. Sources were T cells, B-cell-depleted T cells, or PBMCs; the material itself was cDNA or gDNA.

Original processing methods: Cell counts per sample came from amplifying reference gene primers. Clones were read by immunoSEQ multiplex PCR, and TCRdb kept only the in-frame ones, dropping some. The V and J calls and clone size are taken from that table; D and trimming were inferred from the DNA. Of roughly 12,000 clones in the sample, around 72% were seen once. The CDR3 spans 13 residues. The V end lost 2 bases, the J end lost 5 bases, and 7 bases lay between the germline ends. CDR1 is SGHDT and CDR2 is YYEEEE in the germline V gene. A few counts support this clone. V usage is TRBV5-6 and J usage is TRBJ2-2; no reliable D call. The receptor was derived from a human donor in a cohort sampled during active COVID-19. The sample taken for sequencing was peripheral blood. CDR3 DNA: TGTGCCAGCAGCTTCCAGGTAACCGGGGAGCTGTTTTTT. Its protein is CASSFQVTGELFF.